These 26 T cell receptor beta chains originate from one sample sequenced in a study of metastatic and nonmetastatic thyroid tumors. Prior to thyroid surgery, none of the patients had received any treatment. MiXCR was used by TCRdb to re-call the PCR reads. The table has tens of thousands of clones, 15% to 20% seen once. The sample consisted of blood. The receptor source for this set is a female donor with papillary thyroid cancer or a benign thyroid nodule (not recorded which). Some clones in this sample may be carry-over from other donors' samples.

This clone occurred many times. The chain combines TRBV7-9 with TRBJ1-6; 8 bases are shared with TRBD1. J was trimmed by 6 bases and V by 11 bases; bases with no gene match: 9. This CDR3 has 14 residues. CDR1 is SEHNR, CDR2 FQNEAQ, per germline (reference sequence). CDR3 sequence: CAGGTGEFNSPLHF. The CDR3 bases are TGTGCCGGAGGGACAGGCGAATTTAATTCACCCCTCCACTTT.

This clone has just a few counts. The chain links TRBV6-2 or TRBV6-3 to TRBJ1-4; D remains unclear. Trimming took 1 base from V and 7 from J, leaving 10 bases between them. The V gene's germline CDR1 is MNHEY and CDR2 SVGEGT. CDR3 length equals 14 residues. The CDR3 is CASSYLWDSEKLFF. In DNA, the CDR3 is TGTGCCAGCAGTTACTTGTGGGATAGTGAAAAACTGTTTTTT.

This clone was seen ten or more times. CDR3 in amino acids: CASSLFRTPGTQYF. In DNA, the CDR3 is TGTGCCAGCAGCTTGTTCCGTACCCCGGGAACGCAGTATTTT. The chain recombines TRBV5-6 with TRBJ2-3; perhaps TRBD2 as D (5 bases). CDR3 length equals 14 residues. Between the trimmed V and J ends, which lost 1 base and 9 bases, there was a span of 15 bases. Per the germline V gene, CDR1 is SGHDT and CDR2 is YYEEEE.

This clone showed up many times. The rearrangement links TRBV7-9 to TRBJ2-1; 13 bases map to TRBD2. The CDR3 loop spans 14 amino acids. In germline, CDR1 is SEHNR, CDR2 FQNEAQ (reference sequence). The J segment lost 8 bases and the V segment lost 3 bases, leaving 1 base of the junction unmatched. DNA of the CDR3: TGTGCCAGCAGCTTCGGACTAGCGGGAGATGAGCAGTTCTTC. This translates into CASSFGLAGDEQFF.

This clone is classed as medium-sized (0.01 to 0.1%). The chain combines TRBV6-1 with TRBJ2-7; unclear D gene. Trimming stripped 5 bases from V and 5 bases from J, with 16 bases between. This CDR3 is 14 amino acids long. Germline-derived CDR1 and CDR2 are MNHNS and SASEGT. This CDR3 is CASSSLRWPDEQYF. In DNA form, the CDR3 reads TGTGCCAGCAGTTCCCTCCGGTGGCCCGACGAGCAGTACTTC.

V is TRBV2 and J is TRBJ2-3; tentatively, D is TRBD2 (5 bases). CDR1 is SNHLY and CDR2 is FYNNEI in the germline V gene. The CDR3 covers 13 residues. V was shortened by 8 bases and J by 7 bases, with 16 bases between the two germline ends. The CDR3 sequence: CASVRVIAYTQYF. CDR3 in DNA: TGTGCCAGCGTGAGGGTTATAGCATATACGCAGTATTTT. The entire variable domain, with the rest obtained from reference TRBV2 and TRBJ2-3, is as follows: EPEVTQTPSHQVTQMGQEVILRCVPISNHLYFYWYRQILGQKVEFLVSFYNNEISEKSEIFDDQFSVERPDGSNFTLKIRSTKLEDSAMYFCASVRVIAYTQYFGPGTRLTVL.

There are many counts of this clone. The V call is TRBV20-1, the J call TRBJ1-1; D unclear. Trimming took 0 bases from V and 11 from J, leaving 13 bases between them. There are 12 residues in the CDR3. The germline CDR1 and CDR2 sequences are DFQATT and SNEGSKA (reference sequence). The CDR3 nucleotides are TGCAGTGCTAGAGATGCATCCATAGGGGCTTTCTTT. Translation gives CSARDASIGAFF.

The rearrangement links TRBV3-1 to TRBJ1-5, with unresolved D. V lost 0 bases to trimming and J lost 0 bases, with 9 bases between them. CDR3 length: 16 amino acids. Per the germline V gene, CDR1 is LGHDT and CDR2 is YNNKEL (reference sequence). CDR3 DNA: TGTGCCAGCAGCCAAGATGGTCACCTTAGCAATCAGCCCCAGCATTTT. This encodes CASSQDGHLSNQPQHF.

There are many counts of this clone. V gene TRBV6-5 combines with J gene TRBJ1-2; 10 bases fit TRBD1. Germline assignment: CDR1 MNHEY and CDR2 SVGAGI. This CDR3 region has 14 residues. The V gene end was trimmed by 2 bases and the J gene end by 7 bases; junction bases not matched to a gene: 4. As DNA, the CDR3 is TGTGCCAGCAGTTACGCGGACAGGGGGACTGGCTACACCTTC. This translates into CASSYADRGTGYTF.

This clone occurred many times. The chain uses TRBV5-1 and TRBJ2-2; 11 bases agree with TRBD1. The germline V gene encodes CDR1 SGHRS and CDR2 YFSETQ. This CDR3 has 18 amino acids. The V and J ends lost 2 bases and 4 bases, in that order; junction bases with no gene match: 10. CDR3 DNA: TGCGCCAGCAGCTTCGGACAGGGGGCTGTTTCTGTCACCGGGGAGCTGTTTTTT. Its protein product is CASSFGQGAVSVTGELFF.

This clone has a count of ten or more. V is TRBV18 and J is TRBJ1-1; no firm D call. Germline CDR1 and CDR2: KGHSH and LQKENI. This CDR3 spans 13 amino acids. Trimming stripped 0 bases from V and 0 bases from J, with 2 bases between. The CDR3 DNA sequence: TGTGCCAGCTCACCACCAATGAACACTGAAGCTTTCTTT. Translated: CASSPPMNTEAFF.

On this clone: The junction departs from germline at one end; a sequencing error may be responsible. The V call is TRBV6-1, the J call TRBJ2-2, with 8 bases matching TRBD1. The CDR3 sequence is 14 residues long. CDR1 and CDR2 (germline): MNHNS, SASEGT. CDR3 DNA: TGTGCCAGCAATGGGTGGACAGGGTCCCGGGAGCCGTTTTTT. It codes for CASNGWTGSREPFF.

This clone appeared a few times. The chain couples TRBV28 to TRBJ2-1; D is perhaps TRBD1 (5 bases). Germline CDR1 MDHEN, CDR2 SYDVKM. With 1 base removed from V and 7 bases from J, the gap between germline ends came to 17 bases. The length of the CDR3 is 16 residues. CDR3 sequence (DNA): TGTGCCAGCAGTTTATTTGCAAAGGGGCGCAAGAATGAGCAGTTCTTC. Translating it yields CASSLFAKGRKNEQFF.

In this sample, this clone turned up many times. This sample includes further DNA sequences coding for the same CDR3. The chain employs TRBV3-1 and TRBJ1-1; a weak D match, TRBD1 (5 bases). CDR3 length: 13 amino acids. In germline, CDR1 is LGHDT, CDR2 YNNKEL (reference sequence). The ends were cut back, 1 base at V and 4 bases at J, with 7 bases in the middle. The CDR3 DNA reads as TGTGCCAGCAGCCAAGGGAGGGGCACTGAAGCTTTCTTT. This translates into CASSQGRGTEAFF.

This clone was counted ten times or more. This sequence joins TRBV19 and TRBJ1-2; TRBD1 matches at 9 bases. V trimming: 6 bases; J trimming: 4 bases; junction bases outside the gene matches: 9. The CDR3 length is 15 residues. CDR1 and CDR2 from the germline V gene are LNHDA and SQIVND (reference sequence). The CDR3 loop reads CASSNTQGALYGYTF. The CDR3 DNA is TGTGCCAGTAGCAACACACAGGGGGCTCTCTATGGCTACACCTTC. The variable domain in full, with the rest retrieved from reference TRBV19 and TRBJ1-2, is DGGITQSPKYLFRKEGQNVTLSCEQNLNHDAMYWYRQDPGQGLRLIYYSQIVNDFQKGDIAEGYSVSREKKESFPLTVTSAQKNPTAFYLCASSNTQGALYGYTFGSGTRLTVV.

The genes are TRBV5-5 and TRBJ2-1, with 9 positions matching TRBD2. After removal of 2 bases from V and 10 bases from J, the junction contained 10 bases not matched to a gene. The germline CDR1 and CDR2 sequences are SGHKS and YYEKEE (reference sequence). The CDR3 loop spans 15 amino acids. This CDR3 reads CASSFRSSGDGEQFF. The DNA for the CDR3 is TGTGCCAGCAGCTTCCGTTCTAGCGGGGACGGGGAGCAGTTCTTC.

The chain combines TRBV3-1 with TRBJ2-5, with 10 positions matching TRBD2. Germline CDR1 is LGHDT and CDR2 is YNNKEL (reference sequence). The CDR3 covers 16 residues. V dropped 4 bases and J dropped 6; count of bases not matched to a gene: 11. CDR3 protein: CASSPGPSGGAKTQYF. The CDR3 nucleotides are TGTGCCAGCAGCCCAGGACCCAGCGGGGGGGCGAAGACCCAGTACTTC.

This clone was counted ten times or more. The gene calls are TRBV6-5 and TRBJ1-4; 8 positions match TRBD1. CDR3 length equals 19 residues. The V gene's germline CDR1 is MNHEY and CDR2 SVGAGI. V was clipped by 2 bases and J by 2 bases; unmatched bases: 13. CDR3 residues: CASSYVRGQGVGTNEKLFF. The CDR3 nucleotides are TGTGCCAGCAGTTACGTCAGGGGGCAAGGGGTAGGGACTAATGAAAAACTGTTTTTT.

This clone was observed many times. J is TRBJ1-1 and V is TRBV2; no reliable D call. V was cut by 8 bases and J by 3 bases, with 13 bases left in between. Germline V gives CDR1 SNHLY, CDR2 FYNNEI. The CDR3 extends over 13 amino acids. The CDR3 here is CASGRTEDTEAFF. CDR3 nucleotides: TGTGCCAGCGGAAGGACGGAGGACACTGAAGCTTTCTTT.

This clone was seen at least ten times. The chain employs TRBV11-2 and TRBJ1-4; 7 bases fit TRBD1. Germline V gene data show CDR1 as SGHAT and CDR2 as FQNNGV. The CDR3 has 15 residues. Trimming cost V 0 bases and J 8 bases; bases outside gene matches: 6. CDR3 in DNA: TGTGCCAGCAGCTTAGAAGGGGGCGCGGGAGAAAAACTGTTTTTT. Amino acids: CASSLEGGAGEKLFF.

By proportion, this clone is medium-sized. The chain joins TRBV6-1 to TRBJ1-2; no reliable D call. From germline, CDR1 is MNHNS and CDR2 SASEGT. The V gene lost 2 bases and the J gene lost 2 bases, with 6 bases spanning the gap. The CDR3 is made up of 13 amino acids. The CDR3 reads CASSERPNYGYTF. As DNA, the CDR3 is TGTGCCAGCAGTGAAAGGCCGAACTATGGCTACACCTTC.

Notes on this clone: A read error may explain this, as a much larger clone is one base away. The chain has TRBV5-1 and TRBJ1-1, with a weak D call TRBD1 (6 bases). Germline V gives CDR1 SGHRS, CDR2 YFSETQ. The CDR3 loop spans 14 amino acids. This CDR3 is CSSSLRDKNTEAFF. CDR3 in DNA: TGCTCCAGCAGCTTGCGGGACAAGAACACTGAAGCTTTCTTT.

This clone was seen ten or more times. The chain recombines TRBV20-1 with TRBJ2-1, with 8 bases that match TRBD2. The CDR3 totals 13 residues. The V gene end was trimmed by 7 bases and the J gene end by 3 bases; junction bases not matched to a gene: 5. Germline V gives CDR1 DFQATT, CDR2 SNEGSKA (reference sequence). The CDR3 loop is CSVEGLVYNEQFF. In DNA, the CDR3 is TGCAGTGTAGAGGGACTAGTCTACAATGAGCAGTTCTTC.

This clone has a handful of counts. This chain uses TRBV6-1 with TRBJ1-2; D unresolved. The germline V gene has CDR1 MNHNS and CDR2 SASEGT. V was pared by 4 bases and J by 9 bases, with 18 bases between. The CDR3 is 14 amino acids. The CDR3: CASSAGPSMSSYTF. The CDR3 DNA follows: TGTGCCAGCAGTGCCGGCCCCTCTATGAGTAGCTACACCTTC.

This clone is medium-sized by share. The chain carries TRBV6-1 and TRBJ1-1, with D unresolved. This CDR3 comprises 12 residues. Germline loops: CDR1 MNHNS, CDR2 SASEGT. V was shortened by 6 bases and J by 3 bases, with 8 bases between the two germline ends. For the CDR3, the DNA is TGTGCCAGCAGGAGGTCGGACACTGAAGCTTTCTTT. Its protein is CASRRSDTEAFF.

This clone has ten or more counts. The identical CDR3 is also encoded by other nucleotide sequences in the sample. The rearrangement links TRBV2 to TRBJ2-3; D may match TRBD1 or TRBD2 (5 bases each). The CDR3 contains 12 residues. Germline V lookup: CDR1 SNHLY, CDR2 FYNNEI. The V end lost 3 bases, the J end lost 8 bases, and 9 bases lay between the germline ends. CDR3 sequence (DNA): TGTGCCAGCAGTGATGAGGGGTCTACGCAGTATTTT. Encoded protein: CASSDEGSTQYF.